This entry lists 24 T cell receptor beta chains sequenced from one sample in a study of graft-versus-host responses after intestinal transplantation. Antigens of these TCRs are unknown. Using immunoSEQ multiplex PCR, the repertoire was profiled, and TCRdb retains in-frame clones only, with some absent. The sample includes tens of thousands of clones, about 93% seen only once; the top ten take approximately 0.5%. The source material was unstimulated CD8+ T cells sorted from spleen or lymph node cells, sampled before intestinal transplant. These receptors originate from a human donor who received an intestinal transplant.

The chain couples TRBV27 to TRBJ2-6, with D tentatively TRBD1 (7 bases). The V and J ends lost 6 bases and 4 bases respectively, with 16 bases between them. This CDR3 is built from 16 residues. Germline assignment: CDR1 MNHEY and CDR2 SMNVEV (reference sequence). In nucleotides, the CDR3 is TGTGCCAGCAGCCTAGGGGGCGCGGGGGGGGCCAACGTCCTGACTTTC. Its translation: CASSLGGAGGANVLTF.

This clone is a singleton in its sample. This chain joins TRBV5-1 and TRBJ2-3, with D possibly being TRBD2 (6 bases). V dropped 1 base and J dropped 2 bases, with 14 bases sitting between them. The CDR3 consists of 16 residues. Per germline, CDR1 SGHRS and CDR2 YFSETQ. CDR3 loop: CASSLSGSGTTDTQYF. The DNA of the CDR3 is TGCGCCAGCAGCTTGAGTGGTAGCGGAACCACAGATACGCAGTATTTT.

In DNA, the CDR3 is TGTGCCAGCAGCACATGGGACAGTCCCTATAATTCACCCCTCCACTTT. Protein product: CASSTWDSPYNSPLHF. The V call is TRBV27, the J call TRBJ1-6, with 7 nucleotides matching TRBD1. Germline V gene data show CDR1 as MNHEY and CDR2 as SMNVEV (reference sequence). Trimming cost V 6 bases and J 2 bases; bases outside gene matches: 7. This CDR3 has 16 residues.

The chain carries TRBV27 and TRBJ1-5; 7 bases match TRBD1. Germline V lookup: CDR1 MNHEY, CDR2 SMNVEV (reference sequence). The J segment lost 1 base and the V segment lost 8 bases, leaving 2 bases of the junction unmatched. CDR3 length: 13 amino acids. The CDR3 is CASGQESNQPQHF. CDR3 in DNA: TGTGCCAGCGGACAGGAGAGCAATCAGCCCCAGCATTTT.

The chain has TRBV27 and TRBJ2-1, with 8 bases matching TRBD2. J gave up 7 bases and V 3 bases, and 5 bases lay outside the gene matches. CDR3 length: 14 amino acids. Germline values: CDR1 MNHEY, CDR2 SMNVEV (reference sequence). The CDR3, as DNA: TGTGCCAGCAGTTTGTCTAGCGGGCTGAATGAGCAGTTCTTC. The encoded protein is CASSLSSGLNEQFF.

The V gene is TRBV5-1, the J gene TRBJ2-7; TRBD2 matches at 7 bases. The CDR3 length is 14 residues. Germline V gene data show CDR1 as SGHRS and CDR2 as YFSETQ. The junction had 3 bases not matched to a gene; V was cut back by 3 bases and J by 0 bases. This CDR3 reads CASSWGGLSYEQYF. For the CDR3, the DNA is TGCGCCAGCAGCTGGGGGGGACTCTCCTACGAGCAGTACTTC.

This clone has just a few counts. The rearrangement joins TRBV13 to TRBJ1-4; perhaps TRBD1 as D (5 bases). The CDR3 has 15 residues. V was cut by 6 bases and J by 7 bases, with 18 bases left in between. Germline CDR1 PRHDT, CDR2 FYEKMQ (reference sequence). CDR3 DNA: TGTGCCAGCAGGGGATGGGGGGTAGGTGGTGAAAAACTGTTTTTT. Protein: CASRGWGVGGEKLFF.

With respect to this clone: This CDR3 is also generated by other DNA sequences in the sample. The rearrangement joins TRBV27 to TRBJ2-7; 9 nucleotides agree with TRBD1. The CDR3 extends over 13 amino acids. V trimming: 6 bases; J trimming: 4 bases; junction bases outside the gene matches: 4. The germline gives CDR1 MNHEY, CDR2 SMNVEV (reference sequence). The CDR3 bases are TGTGCCAGCAGGCCGGGACAGGGTTACGAGCAGTACTTC. It encodes CASRPGQGYEQYF.

The rearrangement joins TRBV27 to TRBJ1-2; possibly TRBD1 for D (5 bases). This CDR3 comprises 14 residues. The V gene's germline CDR1 is MNHEY and CDR2 SMNVEV (reference sequence). V lost 3 bases, J lost 7 bases, and 15 bases lay in between. The CDR3 loop reads CASSFSGGLGGYTF. CDR3 bases: TGTGCCAGCAGTTTCTCGGGGGGACTTGGTGGCTACACCTTC.

The DNA of the CDR3 is TGCGCCAGCAGCTTTGGCGGAGAGGCCTACAATGAGCAGTTCTTC. Translating it yields CASSFGGEAYNEQFF. The chain uses TRBV5-1 and TRBJ2-1; D unresolved. Trimming pared 2 bases from V and 2 bases from J, leaving 11 bases between. Germline values: CDR1 SGHRS, CDR2 YFSETQ. CDR3 size: 15 residues.

The CDR3 sequence: CASSSTSGTSLYEQYF. Written as DNA, the CDR3 is TGTGCCAGCAGTTCAACTTCCGGGACTAGCCTTTACGAGCAGTACTTC. This chain connects TRBV27 to TRBJ2-7; 9 nucleotides line up with TRBD2. The CDR3 covers 16 residues. V was pared by 4 bases and J by 4 bases, with 11 bases of the junction left unmatched. The germline V gene encodes CDR1 MNHEY and CDR2 SMNVEV (reference sequence).

V usage is TRBV13 and J usage is TRBJ2-1; 7 bases fit TRBD2. Losses at the gene ends were 5 bases for V and 4 bases for J; bases not matched to a gene: 5. Germline V CDR1 and CDR2: PRHDT, FYEKMQ (reference sequence). This CDR3 comprises 14 residues. The CDR3 loop reads CASSGGVSYNEQFF. The DNA for the CDR3 is TGTGCCAGCAGCGGGGGGGTAAGTTACAATGAGCAGTTCTTC. The full variable domain, with the rest looked up from reference TRBV13 and TRBJ2-1, is AAGVIQSPRHLIKEKRETATLKCYPIPRHDTVYWYQQGPGQDPQFLISFYEKMQSDKGSIPDRFSAQQFSDYHSELNMSSLELGDSALYFCASSGGVSYNEQFFGPGTRLTVL.

The V call is TRBV5-1, the J call TRBJ1-3, with D maybe TRBD1 (6 bases). Germline values: CDR1 SGHRS, CDR2 YFSETQ. This CDR3 region has 13 residues. Trimming stripped 0 bases from V and 8 bases from J, with 9 bases between. CDR3 DNA sequence: TGCGCCAGCAGCTTGGAGGGGGTCCACACCATATATTTT. It translates to CASSLEGVHTIYF. The variable domain in full, with the rest retrieved from reference TRBV5-1 and TRBJ1-3, is KAGVTQTPRYLIKTRGQQVTLSCSPISGHRSVSWYQQTPGQGLQFLFEYFSETQRNKGNFPGRFSGRQFSNSRSEMNVSTLELGDSALYLCASSLEGVHTIYFGEGSWLTVV.

The chain uses TRBV30 and TRBJ2-1; TRBD2 aligns across 11 bases. The CDR3 runs to 12 residues. V dropped 5 bases and J dropped 14; count of bases not matched to a gene: 8. From germline, CDR1 is GTSNPN and CDR2 SVGIG (reference sequence). CDR3 in amino acids: CAWGTSGVPEFF. CDR3 DNA: TGTGCCTGGGGGACTAGCGGAGTCCCCGAGTTCTTC.

The rearrangement links TRBV7-3 to TRBJ2-1; 8 positions agree with TRBD2. The CDR3 has 15 amino acids. Germline values: CDR1 SGHTA, CDR2 FQGTGA. J was trimmed by 2 bases and V by 1 base; bases with no gene match: 1. As DNA, the CDR3 is TGTGCCAGCAGCTTAAACGGGGGGGCCTACAATGAGCAGTTCTTC. Amino acids: CASSLNGGAYNEQFF. The entire variable domain, with the rest obtained from reference TRBV7-3 and TRBJ2-1, is as follows: GAGVSQTPSNKVTEKGKYVELRCDPISGHTALYWYRQSLGQGPEFLIYFQGTGAADDSGLPNDRFFAVRPEGSVSTLKIQRTERGDSAVYLCASSLNGGAYNEQFFGPGTRLTVL.

CDR3 sequence reads: CASSLNFGEAQYF. The CDR3 coding sequence is TGTGCCAGCAGCTTAAATTTCGGTGAGGCCCAGTACTTC. The gene calls are TRBV7-6 and TRBJ2-5, with no clear D. The V end lost 2 bases, the J end lost 9 bases, and 13 bases lay between the germline ends. There are 13 residues in the CDR3. The germline V gene has CDR1 SGHVS and CDR2 FNYEAQ.

The chain has TRBV9 and TRBJ2-7, with 11 bases fitting TRBD2. From germline, CDR1 is SGDLS and CDR2 YYNGEE. The CDR3 is made up of 15 amino acids. V lost 1 base to trimming and J lost 2 bases; unmatched junction nucleotides: 2. The CDR3 DNA is TGTGCCAGCAGCGTACTAGCGGGAGGTACCTACGAGCAGTACTTC. Its translation: CASSVLAGGTYEQYF.

The rearrangement links TRBV10-2 to TRBJ1-5; TRBD1 agrees at 10 bases. After removal of 0 bases from V and 0 bases from J, the junction contained 5 bases not matched to a gene. The germline V gene has CDR1 WSHSY and CDR2 SAAADI. This CDR3 spans 18 amino acids. This CDR3 reads CASSESGDRGHSNQPQHF. CDR3 DNA: TGCGCCAGCAGTGAGTCTGGGGACAGGGGACATAGCAATCAGCCCCAGCATTTT.

The chain recombines TRBV13 with TRBJ1-4; D is unclear. V was shortened by 4 bases and J by 8 bases, with 14 bases between the two germline ends. This CDR3 region has 14 residues. Germline CDR1 reads PRHDT; CDR2 reads FYEKMQ (reference sequence). CDR3: CASSSASAGEKLFF. CDR3 DNA: TGTGCCAGCAGCTCCGCCTCGGCAGGAGAAAAACTGTTTTTT.

This sequence joins TRBV4-1 and TRBJ2-4, with TRBD2 matching over 8 bases. The V gene end was trimmed by 0 bases and the J gene end by 0 bases; junction bases not matched to a gene: 1. This CDR3 spans 16 amino acids. Germline CDR1 and CDR2: MGHRA and YSYEKL. In DNA form, the CDR3 reads TGCGCCAGCAGCCAAGATCTAGCGGGAGCCAAAAACATTCAGTACTTC. As protein: CASSQDLAGAKNIQYF.

The V call is TRBV19, the J call TRBJ1-6, with D perhaps matching TRBD1 (6 bases). Between the trimmed V and J ends, which lost 5 bases and 0 bases, there was a span of 8 bases. Per the germline V gene, CDR1 is LNHDA and CDR2 is SQIVND (reference sequence). This CDR3 is built from 15 residues. The CDR3 DNA reads TGTGCCAGTAGTGCGACAGGCTCCTATAATTCACCCCTCCACTTT. Amino acids: CASSATGSYNSPLHF.

V is TRBV2 and J is TRBJ2-7; 7 nucleotides line up with TRBD1. The CDR3 loop spans 12 amino acids. With V trimmed by 10 bases and J by 4 bases, 7 bases remained unmatched. CDR1 and CDR2 from the germline V gene are SNHLY and FYNNEI. The CDR3 region has the DNA TGTGCCATACGGGACAGCGAATACGAGCAGTACTTC. Protein: CAIRDSEYEQYF.

This clone was observed a single time. The rearrangement uses TRBV16 and TRBJ1-5, with D unclear. The CDR3 contains 14 residues. Germline CDR1 and CDR2: KGHSY and FQNENV. Trimming pared 4 bases from V and 3 bases from J, leaving 10 bases between. The CDR3 region is CASSLWQDNQPQHF. In nucleotides, the CDR3 is TGTGCCAGCAGCCTTTGGCAGGACAATCAGCCCCAGCATTTT.

V and J are TRBV11-2 and TRBJ2-1; tentative D call: TRBD1 (6 bases). The CDR3 loop spans 16 amino acids. Looked up from germline, CDR1 is SGHAT and CDR2 is FQNNGV. V lost 6 bases and J 0 bases, leaving 15 bases between the germline ends. DNA of the CDR3: TGTGCCAGCAGTGAACAGGGCCTCTTCTCCTACAATGAGCAGTTCTTC. Amino acids: CASSEQGLFSYNEQFF.